This T cell receptor beta chain was sequenced for a study of CD8 T cells in Susac syndrome. Study at large: When blood was drawn, patients with Susac syndrome were on intravenous immunoglobulin alone, on corticosteroids, or therapy-naive.

An input of about 0.5 to 1 ug of RNA was subjected to reverse transcription using random hexamers. immunoSEQ multiplex PCR amplified TCR beta CDR3 across 54 Vbeta, 13 Jbeta. TCRdb re-derived calls from the immunoSEQ multiplex PCR reads in MiXCR, one entry per CDR3 protein. The sample lists 150,000 to 200,000 distinct CDR3 sequences, just under 95% occurring once. Germline values: CDR1 SNHLY, CDR2 FYNNEI. The CDR3 has 12 residues. Trimming pared 3 bases from V and 8 bases from J, leaving 10 bases between. Sequencing of TCR beta drew on CD8+ and CD4+ T cells from blood. The CD8+ and CD4+ T cells were negatively isolated, with the TEMRA cells enriched by FACS.

The chain links TRBV2 to TRBJ1-1; the D is unclear. Sequencing used CD8+ T cells from PBMCs. The source is a human donor with Susac syndrome. The CDR3 here is CASSDGTQEAFF. The CDR3 DNA sequence: TGTGCCAGCAGTGATGGCACGCAAGAAGCTTTCTTT.